Shown below are 24 T cell receptor beta chains from a single sample sequenced in a study of CD8 T cells in Susac syndrome. An amount of RNA that ranged from roughly 0.5 to 1 ug was reverse transcribed with random hexamers. TCRdb re-derived calls from the immunoSEQ multiplex PCR reads in MiXCR, one entry per CDR3 protein. The table has roughly 120,000 distinct CDR3 sequences, around 94% seen once. The sample consisted of CD4+ T cells from PBMCs. Receptor source: a human donor with multiple sclerosis.

The genes are TRBV19 and TRBJ2-1; 7 bases fit TRBD2. CDR3 size: 15 residues. V trimming: 2 bases; J trimming: 4 bases; junction bases outside the gene matches: 5. The germline CDR1 and CDR2 sequences are LNHDA and SQIVND (reference sequence). The CDR3 region is CASSIYAGDYNEQFF. In nucleotides, the CDR3 is TGTGCCAGTAGTATATATGCGGGGGATTACAATGAGCAGTTCTTC. The variable domain in full, completed from reference TRBV19 and TRBJ2-1, reads DGGITQSPKYLFRKEGQNVTLSCEQNLNHDAMYWYRQDPGQGLRLIYYSQIVNDFQKGDIAEGYSVSREKKESFPLTVTSAQKNPTAFYLCASSIYAGDYNEQFFGPGTRLTVL.

The CDR3 nucleotides are TGTGCCAGCACCATAGGGGGAGGCTGGGTGGACGAGCAGTACTTC. Its translation: CASTIGGGWVDEQYF. The chain couples TRBV5-6 to TRBJ2-7; D is perhaps TRBD1 or TRBD2 (6 bases each). The germline V gene encodes CDR1 SGHDT and CDR2 YYEEEE. The CDR3 covers 15 residues. Trimming left V 6 bases short and J 5 bases short, with 21 bases between. Using reference TRBV5-6 and TRBJ2-7 for the parts outside the CDR3, the full variable domain is DAGVTQSPTHLIKTRGQQVTLRCSPKSGHDTVSWYQQALGQGPQFIFQYYEEEERQRGNFPDRFSGHQFPNYSSELNVNALLLGDSALYLCASTIGGGWVDEQYFGPGTRLTVT.

For the CDR3, the DNA is TGTGCCAGCAGTCGGACAGGCCGTGGCTACACCTTC. It yields the protein CASSRTGRGYTF. The J gene is TRBJ1-2, the V gene TRBV6-2 or TRBV6-3, with 7 positions matching TRBD1. CDR1 MNHEY and CDR2 SVGEGT come from the germline V gene. Trimming cost V 5 bases and J 7 bases; bases outside gene matches: 4. CDR3 length: 12 residues.

The V and J genes are TRBV2 and TRBJ2-2, with D possibly being TRBD1 (5 bases). Germline loops: CDR1 SNHLY, CDR2 FYNNEI. The CDR3 covers 14 residues. V lost 5 bases and J lost 6, with 13 bases in between. The chain's CDR3 is CASSFRQGSGELFF. DNA for the CDR3: TGTGCCAGCAGTTTCCGCCAGGGATCCGGGGAGCTGTTTTTT.

This chain links TRBV18 with TRBJ2-7, with 10 bases that match TRBD2. Germline V gene data show CDR1 as KGHSH and CDR2 as LQKENI. The CDR3 consists of 16 residues. V trimming: 1 base; J trimming: 2 bases; junction bases outside the gene matches: 5. CDR3 coding DNA: TGTGCCAGCTCACCACGGCAGCGGGAGGGCCCCTACGAGCAGTACTTC. This sequence encodes CASSPRQREGPYEQYF.

This chain's CDR3 is CASSLGTGYNQPQHF. The CDR3 nucleotides are TGTGCCAGCTCACTCGGGACAGGTTATAATCAGCCCCAGCATTTT. The rearrangement joins TRBV18 to TRBJ1-5; 8 bases agree with TRBD1. Germline CDR1 and CDR2: KGHSH and LQKENI. This CDR3 is built from 15 residues. With V trimmed by 4 bases and J by 4 bases, 6 bases remained unmatched.

This rearrangement joins TRBV4-2 to TRBJ1-2, with D unresolved. This CDR3 spans 14 amino acids. Germline V CDR1 and CDR2: LGHNA, YNFKEQ. V was shortened by 4 bases and J by 7 bases, with 16 bases between the two germline ends. The CDR3 nucleotides are TGTGCCAGCAGCCTACTCGCGGACGGGGTTGGCTACACCTTC. It specifies CASSLLADGVGYTF.

This chain links TRBV6-5 with TRBJ2-3; no reliable D call. From germline, CDR1 is MNHEY and CDR2 SVGAGI. V lost 1 base to trimming and J lost 1 base, with 9 bases between them. CDR3 length: 15 amino acids. CDR3: CASSYWGRGTDTQYF. CDR3 DNA: TGTGCCAGCAGTTACTGGGGAAGGGGCACAGATACGCAGTATTTT.

The chain combines TRBV18 with TRBJ2-2; perhaps TRBD2 as D (5 bases). The CDR3 contains 12 residues. CDR1 and CDR2 from the germline V gene are KGHSH and LQKENI. Between the trimmed V and J ends, which lost 5 bases and 4 bases, there was a span of 5 bases. This CDR3 is CASSTSTGELFF. The CDR3, as DNA: TGTGCCAGCTCAACTAGCACCGGGGAGCTGTTTTTT.

CDR3 amino acids: CATSSSDRNTGELFF. Here the CDR3 DNA reads TGTGCCACCAGCAGCTCGGACAGGAACACCGGGGAGCTGTTTTTT. The V call is TRBV15, the J call TRBJ2-2; D is possibly TRBD1 (6 bases). Germline assignment: CDR1 LNHNV and CDR2 YYDKDF (reference sequence). The length of the CDR3 is 15 residues. Trimming left V 3 bases short and J 1 base short, with 9 bases between.

The rearrangement links TRBV29-1 to TRBJ1-3, with D maybe TRBD1 (5 bases). CDR1 SQVTM and CDR2 ANQGSEA come from the germline V gene. V was clipped by 6 bases and J by 0 bases, with 15 bases between them. CDR3 length: 15 residues. The CDR3 bases are TGCAGCGTGGGGGAAGGGCTAACCTCTGGAAACACCATATATTTT. Translation gives CSVGEGLTSGNTIYF.

The chain has TRBV6-5 and TRBJ1-1; D is unclear. CDR1 and CDR2 from the germline V gene are MNHEY and SVGAGI. The germline V and J ends were trimmed by 5 bases and 1 base, with 11 bases remaining between them. This CDR3 is built from 14 residues. This CDR3 is CASSLEGRNTEAFF. In nucleotides, the CDR3 is TGTGCCAGCAGTCTAGAGGGCCGGAACACTGAAGCTTTCTTT.

V usage is TRBV30 and J usage is TRBJ2-7; 7 bases agree with TRBD2. Germline-derived CDR1 and CDR2 are GTSNPN and SVGIG (reference sequence). The CDR3 is 15 amino acids. Trimming at V came to 0 bases and at J to 2 bases, leaving 7 bases not matched to a gene. The CDR3 protein is CAWSVPGGKTYEQYF. Here the CDR3 DNA reads TGTGCCTGGAGTGTTCCGGGGGGTAAGACCTACGAGCAGTACTTC. Together with reference TRBV30 and TRBJ2-7, the CDR3 gives the full variable domain: SQTIHQWPATLVQPVGSPLSLECTVEGTSNPNLYWYRQAAGRGLQLLFYSVGIGQISSEVPQNLSASRPQDRQFILSSKKLLLSDSGFYLCAWSVPGGKTYEQYFGPGTRLTVT.

This clonotype was detected once. The chain employs TRBV19 and TRBJ1-5; TRBD1 matches 12 bases. J gave up 7 bases and V 5 bases, and 6 bases lay outside the gene matches. CDR1 is LNHDA and CDR2 is SQIVND in the germline V gene (reference sequence). This CDR3 region has 15 residues. As DNA, the CDR3 is TGTGCCAGTAGTCCCGGGACAGGGGGCAGACAGCCCCAGCATTTT. Translating gives CASSPGTGGRQPQHF.

The gene calls are TRBV9 and TRBJ1-2, with D maybe TRBD1 (6 bases). Germline lookup yields CDR1 SGDLS and CDR2 YYNGEE. V dropped 1 base and J dropped 1 base, with 17 bases sitting between them. The length of the CDR3 is 17 residues. The CDR3 bases are TGTGCCAGCAGCGTATCAATCCCCTTACAGGGTAACTATGGCTACACCTTC. The encoded protein is CASSVSIPLQGNYGYTF.

The rearrangement joins TRBV29-1 to TRBJ1-2; D gene ambiguous. V was clipped by 0 bases and J by 1 base, with 9 bases between them. The CDR3 totals 14 residues. Germline loops: CDR1 SQVTM, CDR2 ANQGSEA. CDR3 coding DNA: TGCAGCGTTGAAGATTGGGGTATTAACTATGGCTACACCTTC. Translation gives CSVEDWGINYGYTF.

Here the CDR3 reads CSVGTGIVDTGELFF. CDR3 sequence (DNA): TGCAGCGTTGGGACAGGGATAGTTGACACCGGGGAGCTGTTTTTT. The chain joins TRBV29-1 to TRBJ2-2, with 8 bases aligning to TRBD1. Trimming cost V 4 bases and J 3 bases; bases outside gene matches: 7. This CDR3 comprises 15 residues. Germline loops: CDR1 SQVTM, CDR2 ANQGSEA.

The chain carries TRBV23-1 and TRBJ2-2; 9 bases align to TRBD2. TRBV23-1 is an ORF for which the function is uncertain. Trimming at V came to 2 bases and at J to 1 base, leaving 5 bases not matched to a gene. The CDR3 covers 17 residues. The CDR3 is CASSQNSGGLNTGELFF. The CDR3 DNA reads TGCGCCAGCAGTCAAAATAGCGGGGGTCTGAACACCGGGGAGCTGTTTTTT.

The chain couples TRBV5-1 to TRBJ2-7; TRBD2 aligns across 10 bases. Trimming at V came to 0 bases and at J to 2 bases, leaving 8 bases not matched to a gene. The CDR3 runs 17 residues. Per the germline V gene, CDR1 is SGHRS and CDR2 is YFSETQ. CDR3 coding DNA: TGCGCCAGCAGCTTGGATCTAGCGGGAGCATCGACCTACGAGCAGTACTTC. The encoded protein is CASSLDLAGASTYEQYF.

The chain is built from TRBV20-1 and TRBJ1-2; maybe TRBD1 (6 bases). Germline lookup yields CDR1 DFQATT and CDR2 SNEGSKA (reference sequence). This CDR3 has 15 residues. V was shortened by 0 bases and J by 3 bases, with 14 bases between the two germline ends. Here the CDR3 reads CSARDQTRGDYGYTF. CDR3 in DNA: TGCAGTGCTAGAGATCAAACCAGGGGAGACTATGGCTACACCTTC.

The chain links TRBV30 to TRBJ1-2; D is unresolved. CDR3 length: 12 residues. CDR1 and CDR2 from the germline V gene are GTSNPN and SVGIG (reference sequence). V was pared by 4 bases and J by 3 bases, with 9 bases between. The CDR3 sequence: CAWKGTDYGYTF. In nucleotides, the CDR3 is TGTGCCTGGAAAGGAACAGACTATGGCTACACCTTC.

The V gene is TRBV30, the J gene TRBJ2-1; D not resolved. From germline, CDR1 is GTSNPN and CDR2 SVGIG (reference sequence). This CDR3 contains 12 residues. With 2 bases removed from V and 7 bases from J, the gap between germline ends came to 9 bases. The CDR3 protein is CAWSLGGNEQFF. In DNA, the CDR3 is TGTGCCTGGAGTCTGGGTGGGAATGAGCAGTTCTTC. The full variable domain, completed using reference TRBV30 and TRBJ2-1, is SQTIHQWPATLVQPVGSPLSLECTVEGTSNPNLYWYRQAAGRGLQLLFYSVGIGQISSEVPQNLSASRPQDRQFILSSKKLLLSDSGFYLCAWSLGGNEQFFGPGTRLTVL.

This chain connects TRBV10-3 to TRBJ2-1; 9 bases line up with TRBD2. Germline CDR1 ENHRY, CDR2 SYGVKD. The CDR3 is 16 amino acids. After removal of 5 bases from V and 8 bases from J, the junction contained 13 bases not matched to a gene. Written as DNA, the CDR3 is TGTGCCATCAGTATTAGCGGGGGCCCTACCGGGGATGAGCAGTTCTTC. It translates to CAISISGGPTGDEQFF.

J is TRBJ2-7 and V is TRBV28; a weak D match, TRBD1 (6 bases). This CDR3 has 11 residues. V lost 8 bases to trimming and J lost 7 bases, with 12 bases between them. The germline gives CDR1 MDHEN, CDR2 SYDVKM. CDR3 sequence: CASGTGTEQYF. The CDR3 DNA reads TGTGCCAGCGGGACCGGGACAGAGCAGTACTTC.